These 17 T cell receptor beta chains were all obtained from the same sample, sequenced in a study of shared clonotypes between healthy human individuals. Clones were sequenced by immunoSEQ multiplex PCR, and TCRdb holds only the in-frame ones, with some missing. The sample yields about 2.4 million clones, 80% to 95% seen once. Sequencing was performed on naive CD4+ T cells from PBMCs. The subset denotes: CD45RA+ positively selected. The receptor source for this set is a man between 18 and 29 years old in good health. Some clones in this sample may be carry-over from other donors' samples.

In this sample, this clone turned up once. This chain joins TRBV30 and TRBJ2-7, with D uncertain. Trimming shortened V by 1 base and J by 2 bases, and 9 bases separated the two germline ends. The CDR3 sequence is 13 residues long. CDR1 and CDR2 from the germline V gene are GTSNPN and SVGIG (reference sequence). This CDR3 is CAWSGPIPYEQYF. The CDR3 nucleotides are TGTGCCTGGAGTGGACCCATCCCCTACGAGCAGTACTTC.

The chain employs TRBV6-5 and TRBJ1-6; 7 bases fit TRBD1. V gave up 2 bases and J gave up 7 bases; unmatched junction bases: 2. Germline CDR1 and CDR2: MNHEY and SVGAGI. The length of the CDR3 is 14 residues. Written as DNA, the CDR3 is TGTGCCAGCAGTTACAGGGGGCCGAATTCACCCCTCCACTTT. It yields the protein CASSYRGPNSPLHF.

V gene TRBV27 combines with J gene TRBJ2-5; D gene ambiguous. V was shortened by 6 bases and J by 2 bases, with 10 bases between the two germline ends. Germline assignment: CDR1 MNHEY and CDR2 SMNVEV (reference sequence). The CDR3 covers 13 residues. DNA for the CDR3: TGTGCCAGCAGGGGGTGGGGTCAAGAGACCCAGTACTTC. Amino acids: CASRGWGQETQYF.

The chain recombines TRBV28 with TRBJ1-2, with a tentative D call TRBD1 (6 bases). Trimming removed 5 bases from V and 4 bases from J, with 14 bases in between. The CDR3 has 14 residues. Germline V gives CDR1 MDHEN, CDR2 SYDVKM. Written as DNA, the CDR3 is TGTGCCAGCAGTACAATAGGGGGGTCCTATGGCTACACCTTC. Its protein is CASSTIGGSYGYTF.

V is TRBV19 and J is TRBJ1-3; maybe TRBD1 (6 bases). The CDR3 sequence is 16 residues long. CDR1 is LNHDA and CDR2 is SQIVND in the germline V gene (reference sequence). Trimming left V 6 bases short and J 0 bases short, with 15 bases between. The CDR3 region has the DNA TGTGCCAGTAGCCTGCGCGGACAGCCCTCTGGAAACACCATATATTTT. Amino acid sequence: CASSLRGQPSGNTIYF.

The chain recombines TRBV15 with TRBJ1-5; D remains unclear. V gave up 0 bases and J gave up 4 bases, with 10 bases separating them. The CDR3 is made up of 15 amino acids. Germline V gene lookup returns CDR1 LNHNV and CDR2 YYDKDF (reference sequence). CDR3 DNA: TGTGCCACCAGCAGAGAGAAGGCCTCGAATCAGCCCCAGCATTTT. This sequence encodes CATSREKASNQPQHF.

The chain combines TRBV7-8 with TRBJ2-3; no clear D. V was cut by 0 bases and J by 4 bases, with 14 bases left in between. Germline V CDR1 and CDR2: SGHVS, FQNEAQ. This CDR3 region has 16 residues. The CDR3 protein is CASSLAGPRPADTQYF. DNA for the CDR3: TGTGCCAGCAGCTTAGCGGGCCCCCGCCCCGCAGATACGCAGTATTTT.

The chain joins TRBV19 to TRBJ1-4; TRBD1 is a possible D gene (6 bases). Germline lookup yields CDR1 LNHDA and CDR2 SQIVND (reference sequence). CDR3 length: 18 amino acids. V shed 1 base and J shed 10 bases, with 25 bases lying between them. The CDR3 DNA reads as TGTGCCAGTAGTATAGGTGTGAGATCAGGGGCTTTGGACGGAAAACTGTTTTTT. This codes for CASSIGVRSGALDGKLFF.

V and J are TRBV30 and TRBJ2-7; D is undetermined. In germline, CDR1 is GTSNPN, CDR2 SVGIG (reference sequence). This CDR3 has 12 amino acids. Between the trimmed V and J ends, which lost 2 bases and 7 bases, there was a span of 12 bases. CDR3 loop: CAWSLLRLEQYF. For the CDR3, the DNA is TGTGCCTGGAGTCTACTACGACTGGAGCAGTACTTC.

V is TRBV7-3 and J is TRBJ2-1; TRBD1 matches 9 bases. This CDR3 has 15 residues. Germline V lookup: CDR1 SGHTA, CDR2 FQGTGA. Trimming cost V 5 bases and J 2 bases; bases outside gene matches: 4. CDR3 amino acids: CASSAGTGTYNEQFF. The CDR3 region has the DNA TGTGCCAGCAGCGCCGGGACAGGGACCTACAATGAGCAGTTCTTC.

The chain joins TRBV15 to TRBJ1-2; no clear D gene. The CDR3 loop spans 16 amino acids. Trimming pared 0 bases from V and 2 bases from J, leaving 13 bases between. CDR1 and CDR2 from the germline V gene are LNHNV and YYDKDF (reference sequence). Here the CDR3 DNA reads TGTGCCACCAGCAGAGATCACCTGGACCGAAACTATGGCTACACCTTC. Amino acids: CATSRDHLDRNYGYTF.

This clone has more than one count but fewer than ten. V is TRBV10-3 and J is TRBJ1-5, with 8 bases aligning to TRBD1. This CDR3 has 13 residues. The V gene end was trimmed by 6 bases and the J gene end by 3 bases; junction bases not matched to a gene: 1. Germline V gene lookup returns CDR1 ENHRY and CDR2 SYGVKD. DNA of the CDR3: TGTGCCATCAGGGGACAGGTCAATCAGCCCCAGCATTTT. It specifies CAIRGQVNQPQHF.

The chain combines TRBV4-1 with TRBJ2-3; the D gene is possibly TRBD1 (6 bases). The CDR3 contains 20 residues. The V end was cut by 0 bases, the J end by 5 bases, with 27 bases between. Germline V lookup: CDR1 MGHRA, CDR2 YSYEKL. The CDR3 DNA reads TGCGCCAGCAGCCAAGAATTTGCCCCCCCCGTGGGGACAAGTCGAGATACGCAGTATTTT. Translating gives CASSQEFAPPVGTSRDTQYF.

The chain joins TRBV28 to TRBJ2-1, with TRBD2 identical over 9 bases. Germline V gene sequence: CDR1 MDHEN, CDR2 SYDVKM. The J segment lost 5 bases and the V segment lost 2 bases, leaving 4 bases of the junction unmatched. The CDR3 loop spans 15 amino acids. The CDR3 sequence: CASSLAGGIHNEQFF. The CDR3 nucleotides are TGTGCCAGCAGTTTAGCGGGAGGGATCCACAATGAGCAGTTCTTC.

This clone appeared once. J is TRBJ1-5 and V is TRBV19; D is undetermined. The CDR3 length is 12 residues. Germline V lookup: CDR1 LNHDA, CDR2 SQIVND (reference sequence). The V and J ends lost 3 bases and 11 bases respectively, with 11 bases between them. In DNA form, the CDR3 reads TGTGCCAGTAGTATTGGCGAGGCAGCCCAGCATTTT. The encoded protein is CASSIGEAAQHF.

The chain joins TRBV7-8 to TRBJ2-5; 10 nucleotides line up with TRBD2. CDR1 SGHVS and CDR2 FQNEAQ come from the germline V gene. This CDR3 comprises 16 residues. V trimming: 10 bases; J trimming: 4 bases; junction bases outside the gene matches: 15. CDR3 DNA: TGTGCCACCACGGGGAGGGTAGCGGGAGGTCGAGAGACCCAGTACTTC. As protein: CATTGRVAGGRETQYF.

V usage is TRBV29-1 and J usage is TRBJ1-5, with D unclear. CDR1 is SQVTM, CDR2 ANQGSEA, per germline. The CDR3 sequence is 13 residues long. Trimming cost V 6 bases and J 3 bases, with 12 bases left between them. CDR3 nucleotide sequence: TGCAGCGTCGTAGTAGACCCCAATCAGCCCCAGCATTTT. This sequence encodes CSVVVDPNQPQHF.